This T cell receptor (beta chain) is drawn from a study of T cell repertoires in cytomegalovirus infection. Overall study: Public TCR beta signatures provided an indication of both CMV infection and a matching HLA type.

Via MiXCR, TCRdb re-called the reads, giving one row per CDR3 protein. This table holds fewer than 250,000 distinct CDR3 sequences, over 20% found once. The table lists this clonotype with many counts. Its target is not known. Study-wide results and limits: HLA-C-restricted, CMV-specific TCR beta clonotypes were dominant ex vivo. Cumulative public TCR beta family frequency identified carriers of CMV plus the relevant HLA.

Germline V gene sequence: CDR1 MNHEY, CDR2 SMNVEV (reference sequence). CDR3 length equals 17 residues. Trimming left V 4 bases short and J 2 bases short, with 20 bases between. Sequencing was carried out using CD8+ T cells from PBMCs. This clonotype was obtained from a human donor in good health (CMV status not recorded). Some clones in this sample may be carry-over from other donors' samples. This rearrangement joins TRBV27 to TRBJ1-1; unclear D gene. The CDR3 sequence: CASSSRSPSGRNTEAFF. CDR3 DNA: TGTGCCAGCAGTTCCCGAAGCCCTAGCGGGAGAAACACTGAAGCTTTCTTT.